This entry lists 6 T cell receptor beta chains sequenced from one sample in a study of blood T cell repertoires in COVID-19. Here immunoSEQ multiplex PCR was the method, and the copy in TCRdb shows in-frame clones only, minus some. Of roughly 160,000 clones listed, approximately 86% are singletons. Sequencing input: peripheral blood. The receptors come from a man older than 75 with COVID-19, enrolled during active disease.

The chain uses TRBV9 and TRBJ2-3, with D hard to call. The CDR3 length is 13 residues. Looked up from germline, CDR1 is SGDLS and CDR2 is YYNGEE. V lost 4 bases, J lost 0 bases, and 6 bases lay in between. The CDR3 DNA is TGTGCCAGCAGCCCGTTAAGCACAGATACGCAGTATTTT. Its protein is CASSPLSTDTQYF.

Here the CDR3 reads CASSADQETQYF. CDR3 coding DNA: TGTGCCAGCAGCGCAGACCAAGAGACCCAGTACTTC. This chain links TRBV5-5 with TRBJ2-5; D remains ambiguous. CDR3 size: 12 residues. Germline loops: CDR1 SGHKS, CDR2 YYEKEE (reference sequence). The V end was cut by 4 bases, the J end by 0 bases, with 4 bases between.

V usage is TRBV5-1 and J usage is TRBJ1-4, with a tentative D call TRBD1 (6 bases). Looked up from germline, CDR1 is SGHRS and CDR2 is YFSETQ. Trimming shortened V by 2 bases and J by 4 bases, and 12 bases separated the two germline ends. The CDR3 is made up of 15 amino acids. The CDR3 reads CASSLSGDLNEKLFF. In DNA form, the CDR3 reads TGCGCCAGCAGCTTATCAGGGGACCTTAATGAAAAACTGTTTTTT. Filled out from reference TRBV5-1 and TRBJ1-4, the complete variable domain reads KAGVTQTPRYLIKTRGQQVTLSCSPISGHRSVSWYQQTPGQGLQFLFEYFSETQRNKGNFPGRFSGRQFSNSRSEMNVSTLELGDSALYLCASSLSGDLNEKLFFGSGTQLSVL.

The rearrangement uses TRBV6-5 and TRBJ1-2; D unresolved. The CDR3 contains 14 residues. The germline V gene encodes CDR1 MNHEY and CDR2 SVGAGI. Trimming left V 0 bases short and J 2 bases short, with 7 bases between. The CDR3 DNA reads TGTGCCAGCAGTTACTCGAGGGCCAACTATGGCTACACCTTC. Translating gives CASSYSRANYGYTF.

The rearrangement links TRBV12-3 or TRBV12-4 to TRBJ1-2; 8 bases align to TRBD1. The V gene end was trimmed by 3 bases and the J gene end by 7 bases; junction bases not matched to a gene: 4. This CDR3 spans 13 amino acids. Written as DNA, the CDR3 is TGTGCCAGCAGTTTGACAGGGGTAGGTGGCTACACCTTC. This codes for CASSLTGVGGYTF.

J is TRBJ2-7 and V is TRBV28, with a weak D call TRBD1 (6 bases). Trimming took 4 bases from V and 2 from J, leaving 9 bases between them. Germline V gene data show CDR1 as MDHEN and CDR2 as SYDVKM. The CDR3 runs 13 residues. For the CDR3, the DNA is TGTGCCAGCAGTTCCACAGGGACCTACGAGCAGTACTTC. Amino acid sequence: CASSSTGTYEQYF.